This is a list of T cell receptor beta chains from one sample in a study of blood T cell repertoires in COVID-19. Only in-frame clones appear in the TCRdb table, and some are missing; sequencing was by immunoSEQ multiplex PCR. Among roughly 330,000 clones, 70% to 90% were seen once, and the ten largest hold about 5.2%. Sequenced material: PBMCs or T cells enriched from blood (not recorded which). These receptors all stem from a woman aged 25-40 years who had recovered from COVID-19. Both conserved end residues are part of each CDR3. A D gene is named only where the DNA matches it firmly. Part of the rows lack a size; the others show once, few, many or a class for expanded clones.

clone_size j_call d_call v_call cdr3_nt cdr3_aa
NA TRBJ2-5 NA TRBV11-2 TGTGCCAGCACCCAGGGGCGTCCCGAGACCCAGTACTTC CASTQGRPETQYF
NA TRBJ1-5 NA TRBV30 TGTGCCTGGAGTGCTCCTCCGGGGGTAAACCAGCCCCAGCATTTT CAWSAPPGVNQPQHF
NA TRBJ2-7 NA TRBV24-1 TGTGCCACCAGTGACCCGAAGGTGGGCGCCTACGAGCAGTACTTC CATSDPKVGAYEQYF
NA TRBJ2-1 TRBD1 TRBV7-2 TGTGCCAGCAGCTCGACAGGGGTGTTTGAGCAGTTCTTC CASSSTGVFEQFF
NA TRBJ1-4 TRBD1 TRBV28 TGTGCCAGCAGCCAAGACAGGGGACATGAAAAACTGTTTTTT CASSQDRGHEKLFF
NA TRBJ2-5 TRBD2 TRBV14 TGTGCCAGCAGCCAATATGGCGGGGGAGAGACCCAGTACTTC CASSQYGGGETQYF
NA TRBJ2-3 NA TRBV7-3 TGTGCCAGCAGCTTATTGGGGGCGGCAGATACGCAGTATTTT CASSLLGAADTQYF
NA TRBJ1-1 NA TRBV2 TGTGCCAGCAAGGACAGTTTCATGAACACTGAAGCTTTCTTT CASKDSFMNTEAFF
NA TRBJ1-4 NA TRBV5-1 TGCGCCAGCAGTAGAGATAATGAAAAACTGTTTTTT CASSRDNEKLFF
NA TRBJ1-1 NA TRBV3-1/TRBV3-2 TGTGCCAGCAGCCAAGTTCTGCTGGACAGTGAAGCTTTCTTT CASSQVLLDSEAFF
NA TRBJ1-2 NA TRBV18 TGTGCCAGCTCACCGCAGGGCTACTATGGCTACACCTTC CASSPQGYYGYTF
once TRBJ2-2 NA TRBV27 TGTGCCAGCCGCGTACAGGGGAACACCGGGGAGCTGTTTTTT CASRVQGNTGELFF
NA TRBJ1-1 TRBD1 TRBV4-1 TGCGCCAGCAGCCAGCATCCGACAGGGGGACACACTGAAGCTTTCTTT CASSQHPTGGHTEAFF
NA TRBJ2-5 NA TRBV5-1 TGCGCCAGCAGCTTGCGGGGTAGTGGGGAGACCCAGTACTTC CASSLRGSGETQYF
NA TRBJ2-5 NA TRBV28 TGTGCCAGTTCCTGGGCCGAGACCCAGTACTTC CASSWAETQYF